The 17 T cell receptor beta chains below come from one sample, sequenced in a study of T-cell memory formation after mild COVID-19. TCRdb ran MiXCR on the 5' RACE reads and lists one entry per CDR3 protein. Counted here are 200,000 to 300,000 distinct CDR3 sequences, roughly 14% occurring once; the ten biggest clones make up 2.1%. The sequencing sample was made of PBMCs or a T cell subset sorted from them (not recorded which). The receptors shown here come from an adult woman who had mild COVID-19 (a few samples of this study predate the infection). Cell type and time point are not known.

This clonotype showed up just a few times. The CDR3 reads CASSYPGQGVEKLFF. The CDR3 DNA follows: TGTGCCAGCAGCTATCCGGGACAGGGGGTTGAAAAACTGTTTTTT. This chain joins TRBV11-2 and TRBJ1-4; 11 nucleotides line up with TRBD1. The CDR3 runs 15 residues. V shed 4 bases, J shed 7 bases, and the junction held 5 bases outside the gene matches. The germline CDR1 and CDR2 sequences are SGHAT and FQNNGV.

This chain joins TRBV12-3 or TRBV12-4 and TRBJ1-4; tentative D call: TRBD1 (5 bases). This CDR3 is built from 14 residues. Trimming cost V 5 bases and J 10 bases, with 17 bases left between them. This chain's CDR3 is CASSPGPLFGKLFF. CDR3 in DNA: TGTGCCAGCAGTCCGGGACCGCTTTTTGGAAAACTGTTTTTT.

This clonotype was observed many times. The chain is built from TRBV7-2 and TRBJ1-5; TRBD1 is a possible D gene (6 bases). From germline, CDR1 is SGHTA and CDR2 FQGNSA. Trimming stripped 1 base from V and 4 bases from J, with 11 bases between. This CDR3 region has 15 residues. CDR3 region: CASSLGDRRNQPQHF. The DNA of the CDR3 is TGTGCCAGCAGCTTAGGAGACAGGCGTAATCAGCCCCAGCATTTT.

This clonotype was seen more than once but under ten times. This chain joins TRBV18 and TRBJ1-1; possible D gene TRBD1, 6 bases. The CDR3 loop spans 14 amino acids. The ends were cut back, 5 bases at V and 4 bases at J, with 14 bases in the middle. Germline V CDR1 and CDR2: KGHSH, LQKENI. The CDR3 nucleotides are TGTGCCAGCTCAGCCCGACAGGACAGCACTGAAGCTTTCTTT. Its protein is CASSARQDSTEAFF.

This clonotype occurred a few times. The chain is built from TRBV7-2 and TRBJ1-6; D unresolved. CDR1 and CDR2 from the germline V gene are SGHTA and FQGNSA. The CDR3 is 16 amino acids. V lost 2 bases and J lost 0, with 8 bases in between. For the CDR3, the DNA is TGTGCCAGCAGCTTACAGGCCCGCTCCTATAATTCACCCCTCCACTTT. Protein product: CASSLQARSYNSPLHF.

The CDR3 sequence is CASTPRGVSYNEQFF. For the CDR3, the DNA is TGCGCCAGCACCCCGAGGGGGGTTTCCTACAATGAGCAGTTCTTC. The chain carries TRBV5-1 and TRBJ2-1; the D call may be TRBD1 or TRBD2 (6 bases each). The V and J ends lost 6 bases and 1 base respectively, with 14 bases between them. Germline V gives CDR1 SGHRS, CDR2 YFSETQ. There are 15 residues in the CDR3.

In this sample, this clonotype turned up a few times. V and J are TRBV5-4 and TRBJ2-2, with TRBD2 identical over 8 bases. J gave up 6 bases and V 2 bases, and 3 bases lay outside the gene matches. The germline gives CDR1 SGHNT, CDR2 YYREEE (reference sequence). CDR3 length: 14 residues. CDR3 nucleotide sequence: TGTGCCAGCAGCTTAGCGGGAGTTCCCGGGGAGCTGTTTTTT. Translating gives CASSLAGVPGELFF.

The sample holds a few counts of this clonotype. V usage is TRBV7-8 and J usage is TRBJ1-1, with no clear D. Germline lookup yields CDR1 SGHVS and CDR2 FQNEAQ. V shed 7 bases and J shed 4 bases, with 13 bases lying between them. This CDR3 has 13 amino acids. CDR3 loop: CASTPHVGTEAFF. Here the CDR3 DNA reads TGTGCCAGCACCCCCCATGTGGGCACTGAAGCTTTCTTT.

The chain carries TRBV12-3 or TRBV12-4 and TRBJ2-3; 8 positions match TRBD2. After removal of 5 bases from V and 4 bases from J, the junction contained 5 bases not matched to a gene. This CDR3 is 14 amino acids long. CDR3: CASSAGTRADTQYF. CDR3 coding DNA: TGTGCCAGCAGTGCCGGGACTAGGGCAGATACGCAGTATTTT.

The chain employs TRBV20-1 and TRBJ2-7; possibly TRBD1 for D (6 bases). Germline V gene data show CDR1 as DFQATT and CDR2 as SNEGSKA (reference sequence). The CDR3 sequence is 16 residues long. Trimming removed 3 bases from V and 0 bases from J, with 18 bases in between. CDR3 bases: TGCAGTGCTAGGCCCGATACTGGACAGATCTCCTACGAGCAGTACTTC. It yields the protein CSARPDTGQISYEQYF.

This clonotype has a handful of counts. CDR3: CSARHSTGPYTEAFF. In DNA, the CDR3 is TGCAGTGCTAGACACTCGACAGGGCCCTACACTGAAGCTTTCTTT. V gene TRBV20-1 combines with J gene TRBJ1-1, with 7 nucleotides matching TRBD1. After removal of 2 bases from V and 3 bases from J, the junction contained 9 bases not matched to a gene. The CDR3 covers 15 residues. From germline, CDR1 is DFQATT and CDR2 SNEGSKA (reference sequence).

This clonotype was seen only a few times. The rearrangement joins TRBV12-3 or TRBV12-4 to TRBJ2-3; D is possibly TRBD2 (6 bases). The V and J ends lost 6 bases and 2 bases respectively, with 15 bases between them. This CDR3 has 15 amino acids. DNA of the CDR3: TGTGCCAGCAGAAGAACTAGCTTGCTCACAGATACGCAGTATTTT. It codes for CASRRTSLLTDTQYF.

This clonotype was seen at least ten times. The chain has TRBV2 and TRBJ2-3; 12 bases match TRBD2. Germline V CDR1 and CDR2: SNHLY, FYNNEI. J lost 2 bases, V lost 2 bases, and 11 bases had no gene match. The CDR3 has 19 residues. CDR3 protein: CASSETSGGYRANTDTQYF. The CDR3, as DNA: TGTGCCAGCAGTGAAACTAGCGGGGGGTATCGTGCTAACACAGATACGCAGTATTTT.

V gene TRBV7-2 combines with J gene TRBJ2-5; TRBD1 is a possible D gene (7 bases). V lost 5 bases to trimming and J lost 5 bases, with 12 bases between them. CDR1 SGHTA and CDR2 FQGNSA come from the germline V gene. The CDR3 covers 13 residues. CDR3 DNA: TGTGCCAGCAGCGGGGGGACAGCTGAGACCCAGTACTTC. This gives the protein CASSGGTAETQYF.

The chain uses TRBV19 and TRBJ2-1, with TRBD2 matching 7 bases. Looked up from germline, CDR1 is LNHDA and CDR2 is SQIVND (reference sequence). The CDR3 totals 13 residues. The junction had 7 bases not matched to a gene; V was cut back by 4 bases and J by 10 bases. The DNA of the CDR3 is TGTGCCAGTAGTAAAGAACTAGCGAAGGAGCAGTTCTTC. Translated: CASSKELAKEQFF.

The chain uses TRBV5-5 and TRBJ2-2; D gene uncertain. Germline V gene sequence: CDR1 SGHKS, CDR2 YYEKEE (reference sequence). CDR3 length equals 15 residues. Trimming stripped 0 bases from V and 2 bases from J, with 8 bases between. CDR3 loop: CASSLVRVNTGELFF. The CDR3 bases are TGTGCCAGCAGCTTGGTTAGGGTCAACACCGGGGAGCTGTTTTTT.

The CDR3 DNA is TGCAGTGCTAGAGCCCAGGGGGGTGAAGCTTTCTTT. It is translated as CSARAQGGEAFF. The rearrangement uses TRBV20-1 and TRBJ1-1; 7 bases are a match to TRBD1. Germline V gives CDR1 DFQATT, CDR2 SNEGSKA (reference sequence). With 1 base clipped from V and 7 bases from J, the junction kept 3 bases outside the gene matches. The CDR3 length is 12 residues.